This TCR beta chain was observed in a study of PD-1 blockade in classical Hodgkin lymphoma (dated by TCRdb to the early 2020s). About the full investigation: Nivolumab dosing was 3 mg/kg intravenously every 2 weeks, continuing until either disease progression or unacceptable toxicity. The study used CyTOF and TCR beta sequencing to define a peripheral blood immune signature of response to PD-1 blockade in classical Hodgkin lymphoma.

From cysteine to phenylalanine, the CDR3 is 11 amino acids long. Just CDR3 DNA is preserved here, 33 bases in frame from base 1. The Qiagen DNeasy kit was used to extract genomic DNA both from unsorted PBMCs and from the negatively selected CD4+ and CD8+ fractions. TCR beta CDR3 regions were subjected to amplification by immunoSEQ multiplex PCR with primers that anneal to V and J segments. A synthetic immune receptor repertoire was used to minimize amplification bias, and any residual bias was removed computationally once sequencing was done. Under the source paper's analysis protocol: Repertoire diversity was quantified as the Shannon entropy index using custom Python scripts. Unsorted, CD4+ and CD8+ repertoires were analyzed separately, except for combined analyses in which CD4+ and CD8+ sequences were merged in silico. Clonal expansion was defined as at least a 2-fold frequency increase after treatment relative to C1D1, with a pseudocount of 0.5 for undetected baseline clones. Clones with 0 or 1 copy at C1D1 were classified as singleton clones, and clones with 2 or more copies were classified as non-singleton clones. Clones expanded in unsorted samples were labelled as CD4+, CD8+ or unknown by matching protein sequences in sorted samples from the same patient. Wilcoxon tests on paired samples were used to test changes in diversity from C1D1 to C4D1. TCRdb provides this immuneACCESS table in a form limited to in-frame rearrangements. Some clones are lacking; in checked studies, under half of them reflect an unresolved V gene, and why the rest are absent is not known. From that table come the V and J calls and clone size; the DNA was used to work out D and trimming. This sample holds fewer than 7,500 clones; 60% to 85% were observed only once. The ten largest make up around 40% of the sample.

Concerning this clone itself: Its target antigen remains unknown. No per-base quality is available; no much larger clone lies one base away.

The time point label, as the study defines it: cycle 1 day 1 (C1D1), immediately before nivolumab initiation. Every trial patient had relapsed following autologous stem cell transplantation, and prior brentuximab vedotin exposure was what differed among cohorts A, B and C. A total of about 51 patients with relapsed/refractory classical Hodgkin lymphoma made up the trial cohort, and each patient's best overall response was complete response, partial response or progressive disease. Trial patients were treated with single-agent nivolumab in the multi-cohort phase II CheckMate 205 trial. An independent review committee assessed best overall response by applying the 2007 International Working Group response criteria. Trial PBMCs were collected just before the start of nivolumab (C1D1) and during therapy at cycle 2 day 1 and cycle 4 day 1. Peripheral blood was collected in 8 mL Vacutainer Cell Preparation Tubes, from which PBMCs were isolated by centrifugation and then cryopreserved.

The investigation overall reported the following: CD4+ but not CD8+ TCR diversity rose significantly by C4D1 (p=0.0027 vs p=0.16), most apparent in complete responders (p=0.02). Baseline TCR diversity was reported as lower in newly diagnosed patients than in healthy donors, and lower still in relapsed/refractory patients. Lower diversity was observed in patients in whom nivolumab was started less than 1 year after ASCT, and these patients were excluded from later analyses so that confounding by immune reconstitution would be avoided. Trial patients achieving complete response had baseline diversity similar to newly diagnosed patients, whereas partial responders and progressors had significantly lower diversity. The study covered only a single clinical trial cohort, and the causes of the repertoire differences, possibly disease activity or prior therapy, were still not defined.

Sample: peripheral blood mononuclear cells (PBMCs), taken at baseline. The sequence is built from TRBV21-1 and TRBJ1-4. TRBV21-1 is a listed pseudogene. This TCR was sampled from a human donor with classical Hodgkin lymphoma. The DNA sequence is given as TGTGCCAGCAGCAACCGAGAAAAACTGTTTTTT. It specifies CASSNREKLFF.